Below are 25 T cell receptor beta chains sequenced from a single sample in a study of shared clonotypes between healthy human individuals. The protocol was immunoSEQ multiplex PCR, while the TCRdb copy is restricted to in-frame clones and leaves out a portion. Of more than 500,000 clones detected, roughly 95% appear once; the ten largest clones hold 0.05% to 0.08%. What was sequenced was naive CD4+ T cells sorted from blood. The subset here: CD45RA+ positively selected. The receptors shown here come from a woman aged 25 to 45 in good health.

The chain joins TRBV19 to TRBJ2-7; 9 bases agree with TRBD1. The V segment lost 4 bases and the J segment 7 bases; nucleotides outside the gene matches: 11. Germline V gives CDR1 LNHDA, CDR2 SQIVND (reference sequence). The CDR3 is 15 amino acids. The CDR3 spells CASSTTGTGTREQYF. The DNA for the CDR3 is TGTGCCAGTAGTACTACCGGGACAGGGACGCGGGAGCAGTACTTC.

The chain combines TRBV28 with TRBJ1-2; D remains ambiguous. The V gene lost 1 base and the J gene lost 0 bases, with 6 bases spanning the gap. From germline, CDR1 is MDHEN and CDR2 SYDVKM. This CDR3 comprises 14 residues. CDR3 DNA: TGTGCCAGCAGTTTATATAGGGCTAACTATGGCTACACCTTC. It encodes CASSLYRANYGYTF.

The chain has TRBV7-2 and TRBJ1-5; 7 nucleotides align to TRBD1. CDR3 length equals 14 residues. The V gene end was trimmed by 6 bases and the J gene end by 6 bases; junction bases not matched to a gene: 8. From germline, CDR1 is SGHTA and CDR2 FQGNSA. CDR3 region: CASRITGVGQPQHF. Here the CDR3 DNA reads TGTGCCAGCAGAATAACAGGGGTAGGTCAGCCCCAGCATTTT.

The rearrangement uses TRBV20-1 and TRBJ2-2; TRBD2 matches 9 bases. V was pared by 3 bases and J by 16 bases, with 6 bases of the junction left unmatched. CDR1 and CDR2 from the germline V gene are DFQATT and SNEGSKA (reference sequence). The CDR3 spans 11 residues. As DNA, the CDR3 is TGCAGTGCTAGGGGAGCGGGAGGCCCGTTTTTT. Translating it yields CSARGAGGPFF.

V usage is TRBV5-1 and J usage is TRBJ2-2, with TRBD2 identical over 9 bases. The trim removed 5 bases at V and 8 bases at J, leaving 7 bases unmatched. Germline V CDR1 and CDR2: SGHRS, YFSETQ. The CDR3 is 14 amino acids. The CDR3 loop reads CASRRTSEAGELFF. CDR3 bases: TGCGCCAGCAGACGGACTAGCGAGGCGGGGGAGCTGTTTTTT.

In its sample, this clone was seen once. This chain uses TRBV25-1 with TRBJ2-2, with 12 positions matching TRBD2. V dropped 3 bases and J dropped 5; count of bases not matched to a gene: 7. This CDR3 region has 17 residues. Germline V gene lookup returns CDR1 MGHDK and CDR2 SYGVNS. CDR3 sequence: CASSDHGLAGRTGELFF. The CDR3 bases are TGTGCCAGCAGTGATCACGGACTAGCGGGAAGGACCGGGGAGCTGTTTTTT.

The rearrangement links TRBV7-6 to TRBJ2-3, with D hard to call. The CDR3 consists of 14 residues. Trimming removed 1 base from V and 0 bases from J, with 5 bases in between. Germline loops: CDR1 SGHVS, CDR2 FNYEAQ. In nucleotides, the CDR3 is TGTGCCAGCAGCTTAGAACCTAGCACAGATACGCAGTATTTT. Its protein is CASSLEPSTDTQYF.

The chain has TRBV7-9 and TRBJ2-7, with 8 bases lining up with TRBD2. Germline assignment: CDR1 SEHNR and CDR2 FQNEAQ (reference sequence). J gave up 3 bases and V 3 bases, and 7 bases lay outside the gene matches. This CDR3 is 15 amino acids long. For the CDR3, the DNA is TGTGCCAGCAGCTTTGAGGCGGGAGGAAGCTACGAGCAGTACTTC. The encoded protein is CASSFEAGGSYEQYF.

The rearrangement links TRBV28 to TRBJ1-4; no reliable D call. The germline V and J ends were trimmed by 5 bases and 7 bases, with 14 bases remaining between them. Germline V CDR1 and CDR2: MDHEN, SYDVKM. The CDR3 contains 14 residues. The CDR3 reads CASSPGPRSEKLFF. The CDR3 DNA is TGTGCCAGCAGTCCCGGCCCTAGGAGTGAAAAACTGTTTTTT. The whole variable domain, filled in from reference TRBV28 and TRBJ1-4, reads DVKVTQSSRYLVKRTGEKVFLECVQDMDHENMFWYRQDPGLGLRLIYFSYDVKMKEKGDIPEGYSVSREKKERFSLILESASTNQTSMYLCASSPGPRSEKLFFGSGTQLSVL.

The chain couples TRBV6-1 to TRBJ1-3; 9 bases map to TRBD1. In germline, CDR1 is MNHNS, CDR2 SASEGT. J lost 3 bases, V lost 3 bases, and 3 bases had no gene match. The CDR3 contains 15 residues. DNA of the CDR3: TGTGCCAGCAGTGAGGGACAGGGTATTGGAAACACCATATATTTT. As protein: CASSEGQGIGNTIYF.

V is TRBV6-1 and J is TRBJ2-7; 12 bases align to TRBD2. The trim removed 6 bases at V and 0 bases at J, leaving 3 bases unmatched. Germline values: CDR1 MNHNS, CDR2 SASEGT. The CDR3 is 15 residues long. Written as DNA, the CDR3 is TGTGCCAGCAGGGGACTAGCGGGCAACTCCTACGAGCAGTACTTC. The encoded protein is CASRGLAGNSYEQYF.

The chain recombines TRBV29-1 with TRBJ1-5; D uncertain. Deletions cut 6 bases from V and 1 base from J, with 10 bases between. There are 13 residues in the CDR3. Germline CDR1 SQVTM, CDR2 ANQGSEA. CDR3 coding DNA: TGCAGCGTGAGGGAAGGGAGCAATCAGCCCCAGCATTTT. Translated, it gives CSVREGSNQPQHF.

This chain uses TRBV10-3 with TRBJ1-2; TRBD1 aligns across 7 bases. This CDR3 has 16 residues. Looked up from germline, CDR1 is ENHRY and CDR2 is SYGVKD. The V segment lost 0 bases and the J segment 6 bases; nucleotides outside the gene matches: 10. CDR3 nucleotide sequence: TGTGCCATCAGTGAGTCACAGGGGCAAAGGGTAAATGGCTACACCTTC. Encoded protein: CAISESQGQRVNGYTF.

The V and J genes are TRBV9 and TRBJ2-1; D is unclear. Trimming cost V 4 bases and J 0 bases, with 17 bases left between them. This CDR3 comprises 17 residues. Germline V gene data show CDR1 as SGDLS and CDR2 as YYNGEE. The CDR3: CASSSSRPPGSYNEQFF. The CDR3 DNA reads as TGTGCCAGCAGCTCATCCAGGCCCCCGGGCTCCTACAATGAGCAGTTCTTC.

The chain couples TRBV10-3 to TRBJ2-2, with D possibly TRBD2 on 5 matching bases. The CDR3 has 16 amino acids. Germline CDR1 is ENHRY and CDR2 is SYGVKD. V dropped 3 bases and J dropped 3 bases, with 14 bases sitting between them. The CDR3 DNA sequence: TGTGCCATCAGTGAACGGGAACTCCTCGACACCGGGGAGCTGTTTTTT. This sequence encodes CAISERELLDTGELFF.

The chain joins TRBV5-1 to TRBJ2-2; either TRBD1 or TRBD2 may fit D (5 bases each). The CDR3 is made up of 14 amino acids. Looked up from germline, CDR1 is SGHRS and CDR2 is YFSETQ. The V and J ends lost 2 bases and 6 bases respectively, with 11 bases between them. CDR3 coding DNA: TGCGCCAGCAGCTTACGGGGACCACCCGGGGAGCTGTTTTTT. It specifies CASSLRGPPGELFF.

This chain links TRBV5-1 with TRBJ2-1; 9 bases are shared with TRBD2. The CDR3 extends over 16 amino acids. The germline V gene has CDR1 SGHRS and CDR2 YFSETQ. V gave up 2 bases and J gave up 3 bases; unmatched junction bases: 6. Here the CDR3 DNA reads TGCGCCAGCAGCTTCTTAGCGGGAGAGAACTACAATGAGCAGTTCTTC. It encodes CASSFLAGENYNEQFF.

CDR3 region: CASSHSTVLENTIYF. DNA of the CDR3: TGTGCCAGCAGTCACTCGACAGTGCTGGAAAACACCATATATTTT. The rearrangement uses TRBV25-1 and TRBJ1-3; perhaps TRBD1 as D (5 bases). Germline V gives CDR1 MGHDK, CDR2 SYGVNS. Trimming cost V 5 bases and J 6 bases, with 17 bases left between them. CDR3 length: 15 amino acids.

The CDR3 loop is CASSLPWGNTGELFF. The DNA for the CDR3 is TGCGCCAGCAGCTTACCTTGGGGAAACACCGGGGAGCTGTTTTTT. The V and J genes are TRBV5-1 and TRBJ2-2; D not resolved. Germline V gives CDR1 SGHRS, CDR2 YFSETQ. The germline V and J ends were trimmed by 2 bases and 2 bases, with 10 bases remaining between them. The CDR3 contains 15 residues.

This chain links TRBV2 with TRBJ2-4; 11 nucleotides agree with TRBD2. Germline lookup yields CDR1 SNHLY and CDR2 FYNNEI. Losses at the gene ends were 8 bases for V and 10 bases for J; bases not matched to a gene: 7. The CDR3 is 13 residues long. CDR3 sequence reads: CASFGSGREIQYF. The DNA of the CDR3 is TGTGCCAGCTTCGGTAGCGGGAGGGAAATTCAGTACTTC.

The rearrangement links TRBV5-8 to TRBJ2-7; D is unresolved. The CDR3 runs 11 residues. From germline, CDR1 is SGHTS and CDR2 YDEGEE. The V gene lost 4 bases and the J gene lost 7 bases, with 9 bases spanning the gap. CDR3 bases: TGTGCCAGCAGCGCTGTGAGGGAGCAGTACTTC. Amino acid sequence: CASSAVREQYF.

This chain joins TRBV27 and TRBJ1-1; 7 bases agree with TRBD1. CDR1 is MNHEY and CDR2 is SMNVEV in the germline V gene (reference sequence). The CDR3 totals 16 residues. Unmatched junction bases numbered 16, after V lost 5 bases and J lost 7 bases. In DNA, the CDR3 is TGTGCCAGCAGTCCTAGACAGGGTTTCGGCGGACGTGAAGCTTTCTTT. It specifies CASSPRQGFGGREAFF.

Notes on this clone: Other DNA sequences of this sample code for an identical CDR3. The gene calls are TRBV28 and TRBJ1-2; D unclear. This CDR3 contains 12 residues. In germline, CDR1 is MDHEN, CDR2 SYDVKM. The V gene lost 3 bases and the J gene lost 3 bases, with 5 bases spanning the gap. The DNA of the CDR3 is TGTGCCAGCAGTTTTTCCGACTATGGCTACACCTTC. Encoded protein: CASSFSDYGYTF.

The genes are TRBV2 and TRBJ2-1; possible D gene TRBD2, 6 bases. Per the germline V gene, CDR1 is SNHLY and CDR2 is FYNNEI. Trimming shortened V by 5 bases and J by 2 bases, and 13 bases separated the two germline ends. The CDR3 runs to 15 residues. CDR3 residues: CASSKRLATYNEQFF. The CDR3 DNA sequence: TGTGCCAGCAGTAAAAGGCTAGCGACCTACAATGAGCAGTTCTTC. The full variable domain, its missing parts supplied by reference TRBV2 and TRBJ2-1, is EPEVTQTPSHQVTQMGQEVILRCVPISNHLYFYWYRQILGQKVEFLVSFYNNEISEKSEIFDDQFSVERPDGSNFTLKIRSTKLEDSAMYFCASSKRLATYNEQFFGPGTRLTVL.

The genes are TRBV12-5 and TRBJ2-5; D perhaps matches TRBD2 (6 bases). V lost 6 bases and J lost 1, with 21 bases in between. CDR1 and CDR2 (germline): LGHNT, FRNRAP. This CDR3 is 17 amino acids long. CDR3 loop: CASGQVGVSGGQETQYF. The DNA of the CDR3 is TGTGCTAGTGGCCAGGTGGGCGTTAGCGGAGGCCAAGAGACCCAGTACTTC. Variable domain in full (rest from reference TRBV12-5 and TRBJ2-5): DARVTQTPRHKVTEMGQEVTMRCQPILGHNTVFWYRQTMMQGLELLAYFRNRAPLDDSGMPKDRFSAEMPDATLATLKIQPSEPRDSAVYFCASGQVGVSGGQETQYFGPGTRLLVL.